What follows are 7 T cell receptor beta chains derived from one specimen sequenced in a study of PD-1 blockade in classical Hodgkin lymphoma (dated by TCRdb to about 2020). Receptor libraries were prepared by the immunoSEQ multiplex PCR assay. Drawn from immuneACCESS, this table holds only the in-frame rearrangements with V and J called that TCRdb kept. Clones are partly lost; checked studies trace under half to an unresolved V gene and leave the rest unexplained. This sample is represented by just over 15,000 clones; more than 70% of them were singletons. The ten most abundant clones make up roughly 0.88% of the sample. Interpreted using the paper, the time point label stands for: newly diagnosed, previously untreated cHL patient sample. CD4+ T cells were purified from thawed PBMCs by magnetic negative selection with a Miltenyi CD4+ T cell isolation kit. What was sequenced was CD4+ T cells from blood. The receptors originated from a human donor with classical Hodgkin lymphoma.

V gene TRBV7-3 combines with J gene TRBJ2-3, with 7 bases that match TRBD2. CDR3 length equals 15 residues. Looked up from germline, CDR1 is SGHTA and CDR2 is FQGTGA. With V trimmed by 5 bases and J by 3 bases, 8 bases remained unmatched. The CDR3 here is CASSPGGSRTDTQYF. CDR3 bases: TGTGCCAGCAGCCCGGGCGGGAGTAGGACAGATACGCAGTATTTT.

The rearrangement joins TRBV11-1 to TRBJ2-2; 8 bases are a match to TRBD1. The germline CDR1 and CDR2 sequences are SGHAT and FQDESV (reference sequence). The V gene end was trimmed by 4 bases and the J gene end by 0 bases; junction bases not matched to a gene: 1. The CDR3 is made up of 15 amino acids. The CDR3 sequence: CASSSDRANTGELFF. CDR3 nucleotides: TGTGCCAGCAGCTCGGACAGGGCGAACACCGGGGAGCTGTTTTTT.

J is TRBJ2-3 and V is TRBV28; D possibly corresponds to TRBD2 (5 bases). This CDR3 region has 12 residues. V gave up 6 bases and J gave up 6 bases, with 10 bases separating them. Germline values: CDR1 MDHEN, CDR2 SYDVKM. The DNA of the CDR3 is TGTGCCAGCAGCGCCGGGAAGGATACGCAGTATTTT. Protein: CASSAGKDTQYF.

This chain joins TRBV28 and TRBJ1-1; D may be TRBD1 (5 bases). Germline V CDR1 and CDR2: MDHEN, SYDVKM. The V gene lost 5 bases and the J gene lost 4 bases, with 17 bases spanning the gap. The CDR3 is 15 residues long. Here the CDR3 reads CASSHTGRATTEAFF. CDR3 nucleotides: TGTGCCAGCAGTCATACGGGACGGGCCACCACTGAAGCTTTCTTT.

The chain couples TRBV6-5 to TRBJ1-5; 10 bases map to TRBD1. CDR1 is MNHEY and CDR2 is SVGAGI in the germline V gene. CDR3 length: 15 amino acids. Trimming at V came to 2 bases and at J to 4 bases, leaving 2 bases not matched to a gene. CDR3 DNA sequence: TGTGCCAGCAGTTACGGGGACAGGGGAAATCAGCCCCAGCATTTT. Its translation: CASSYGDRGNQPQHF.

V and J are TRBV6-6 and TRBJ1-5; tentatively, D is TRBD1 (6 bases). Germline V gives CDR1 MNHNY, CDR2 SVGAGI (reference sequence). The V end was cut by 5 bases, the J end by 6 bases, with 17 bases between. This CDR3 spans 15 amino acids. In DNA form, the CDR3 reads TGTGCCAGCAGTACACAGGGTGGATCTGGTCAGCCCCAGCATTTT. Amino acids: CASSTQGGSGQPQHF.

This clone was counted once. The chain recombines TRBV29-1 with TRBJ2-1; weak D call: TRBD1 (7 bases). This CDR3 is 13 amino acids long. V was cut by 5 bases and J by 4 bases, with 12 bases left in between. Germline V gene sequence: CDR1 SQVTM, CDR2 ANQGSEA. This CDR3 reads CSVRQGLYNEQFF. The DNA of the CDR3 is TGCAGCGTTCGACAGGGACTTTACAATGAGCAGTTCTTC.